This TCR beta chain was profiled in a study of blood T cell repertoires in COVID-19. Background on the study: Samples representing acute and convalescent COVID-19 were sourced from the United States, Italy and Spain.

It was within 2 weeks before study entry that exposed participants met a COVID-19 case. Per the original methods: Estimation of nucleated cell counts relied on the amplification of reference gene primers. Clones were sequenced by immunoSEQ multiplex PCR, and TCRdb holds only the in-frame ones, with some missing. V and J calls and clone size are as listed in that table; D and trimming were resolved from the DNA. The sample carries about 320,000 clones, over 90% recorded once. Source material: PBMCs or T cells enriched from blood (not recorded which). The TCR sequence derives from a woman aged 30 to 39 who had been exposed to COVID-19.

Written as DNA, the CDR3 is TGCGCCAGCAGCTTTTCATCTAACTATGGCTACACCTTC. It encodes CASSFSSNYGYTF. The chain links TRBV5-1 to TRBJ1-2; unclear D gene. The CDR3 loop spans 13 amino acids. Between the trimmed V and J ends, which lost 2 bases and 0 bases, there was a span of 5 bases. Germline CDR1 SGHRS, CDR2 YFSETQ. Combining the CDR3 with reference TRBV5-1 and TRBJ1-2 gives the whole variable domain KAGVTQTPRYLIKTRGQQVTLSCSPISGHRSVSWYQQTPGQGLQFLFEYFSETQRNKGNFPGRFSGRQFSNSRSEMNVSTLELGDSALYLCASSFSSNYGYTFGSGTRLTVV.